A selection of T cell receptor beta chains follows, all from one sample in a study of CD8+CD57+ T cells in acquired aplastic anemia. TCRdb re-derived calls from the reads in MiXCR, one entry per CDR3 protein. The repertoire holds about 110,000 distinct CDR3 sequences, about half seen once, with roughly 31% in the top ten. The sequenced sample was sorted CD4+, CD8+, or CD8+CD57+ T cells (not recorded which) from PBMCs. These TCRs come from a human donor in good health, serving as a control. CDR3s include the opening cysteine and the closing phenylalanine or tryptophan. A D gene is named only where the DNA matches it firmly. Rows may omit the clone size; those that give it use once, few, many or a size class.

size	D	J	V	CDR3	DNA
.	.	TRBJ2-7	TRBV4-2	CASSQAELGPSYEQYF	TGTGCCAGCAGCCAAGCCGAGCTGGGACCCTCCTACGAGCAGTACTTC
.	TRBD1	TRBJ1-5	TRBV4-1	CASSMTGISNQPQHF	TGCGCCAGCAGCATGACAGGGATCAGCAATCAGCCCCAGCATTTT
many	TRBD1	TRBJ1-1	TRBV6-1	CASSQPEQGINTEAFF	TGTGCCAGCAGCCAACCTGAACAGGGGATAAACACTGAAGCTTTCTTT
.	.	TRBJ1-1	TRBV4-1	CASSQGVRGTEAFF	TGCGCCAGCAGCCAAGGCGTCAGGGGCACTGAAGCTTTCTTT
.	TRBD2	TRBJ2-1	TRBV15	CATSPTLPGLAASEQFF	TGTGCCACCAGCCCTACTTTACCGGGACTAGCGGCCAGTGAGCAGTTCTTC
.	.	TRBJ2-3	TRBV5-5	CASSPLTSTDTQYF	TGTGCCAGCAGCCCCTTAACTAGCACAGATACGCAGTATTTT
.	.	TRBJ1-1	TRBV11-3	CASSLEMNTVAFF	TGTGCCAGCAGCTTAGAAATGAACACTGTAGCTTTCTTT
many	.	TRBJ2-3	TRBV18	CASSPSDGGQDTQYF	TGTGCCAGCTCCCCCTCGGACGGAGGTCAGGATACGCAGTATTTT
few	TRBD1	TRBJ1-3	TRBV3-1	CASSHDTGTGERAAGNTIYF	TGTGCCAGCAGCCACGACACCGGGACAGGGGAAAGGGCAGCTGGAAACACCATATATTTT
many	TRBD2	TRBJ2-1	TRBV12-3/TRBV12-4	CASSGTSGNNEQFF	TGTGCCAGCAGTGGGACTAGCGGGAACAATGAGCAGTTCTTC
many	.	TRBJ2-1	TRBV7-2	CASSLDWVEAFF	TGTGCCAGCAGCTTAGACTGGGTAGAAGCGTTCTTC
many	.	TRBJ2-6	TRBV12-3/TRBV12-4	CASSSPGSGANVLTF	TGTGCCAGCAGTTCACCAGGGTCTGGGGCCAACGTCCTGACTTTC
once	.	TRBJ1-2	TRBV15	CATSRDQGFYGYTF	TGTGCCACCAGCAGAGATCAAGGGTTCTATGGCTACACCTTC
.	TRBD1	TRBJ2-7	TRBV6-5	CASSYRTGDEQYF	TGTGCCAGCAGCTACAGGACAGGGGACGAGCAGTACTTC
few	.	TRBJ1-2	TRBV15	CATSRDEYGYTF	TGTGCCACCAGCAGAGATGAGTATGGCTACACCTTT
.	.	TRBJ1-4	TRBV25-1	CASSVYRATNEKLFF	TGTGCCAGCAGTGTGTACAGGGCAACTAATGAAAAACTGTTTTTT
.	TRBD1	TRBJ1-6	TRBV9	CASSVEGQGAYNSPLHF	TGTGCCAGCAGCGTAGAGGGACAGGGGGCCTATAATTCACCCCTCCACTTT
many	.	TRBJ2-1	TRBV20-1	CSAGGTRSYNEQFF	TGCAGTGCTGGCGGTACACGGTCCTACAATGAGCAGTTCTTC